This T cell receptor beta chain was profiled in a study of early T cells in non-severe SARS-CoV-2 infection (dated by TCRdb to the early 2020s). Regarding the complete study: Because TCR sequencing was done on bulk RNA from unsorted whole blood, the alpha and beta chains could not be paired.

A case-control design nested within a healthcare worker cohort in London, UK, was used, with weekly nasopharyngeal swab PCR tests and blood sampling performed. Between 23 and 31 March 2020, the week of the UK lockdown, healthcare workers were enrolled and then followed up weekly for as long as 16 weeks. The CDR3 covers 14 residues, taking in both the cysteine and the phenylalanine. Only CDR3 DNA is held: 42 bases, read in frame from base 1. Clipping removes 5 bases from V and 6 bases from J, with 9 as the unmatched junction base count. Reading the germline V gene gives CDR1 SGHAT and CDR2 FQNNGV. Comment on this clonotype: No cognate antigen has been identified for it. No much larger clonotype is one base removed from it; base qualities were not supplied.

Beyond this particular receptor, the publication reports: Matching against VDJdb was skewed toward anti-spike CD8 responses, likely underestimated virus-specific expansions, and missed private and CD4 specificities.

The method behind the library was 5' RACE. Instrument on record: NextSeq 500. Unique molecular identifiers were attached to individual cDNA molecules in the TCR library protocol so that sequencing error and PCR bias could be corrected. TCR alpha and beta chains were both sequenced, and the abundances of alpha and beta sequences in each sample were closely correlated with each other. Concerning the study's data processing: V gene, J gene and CDR3 annotation of TCR sequences was performed with Decombinator V4. Expanded TCRs were defined as changing significantly between any two time points under a Poisson model with p below 0.0001. TCR abundances were normalised to the total number of TCRs sequenced in each sample and reported as counts per million. TRAV1-2 paired with TRAJ12, TRAJ20 or TRAJ33 defined MAIT TCRs, while TRAV10 paired with TRAJ18 defined iNKT TCRs. VDJdb, accessed on 1 November 2021, was searched for TCRs annotated for CMV, EBV and SARS-CoV-2, and TCRs annotated for more than one antigen were excluded. TCRdb reprocessed the public reads (quality trimming at Q25 with fastp, clone calling with MiXCR) and kept in-frame beta chains. When rows share a CDR3 protein, they turn into one entry using the most common DNA and genes. TCRdb, not the original authors, processed these V and J calls. The sample yields 65,000 to 95,000 distinct CDR3 sequences; over 9% were counted once. Roughly 5% of the sample is in the top ten clones.

The receptor chain draws on TRBV11-2 and TRBJ2-7, with TRBD1 matching 8 junction bases. The sequence derives from an adult who was a healthcare worker with PCR-confirmed SARS-CoV-2 infection or an uninfected control (not recorded which). Source material: whole blood. CDR3 reads: CASSAGQGPSEQYF. DNA sequence: TGTGCCAGCAGCGCAGGACAGGGCCCCTCCGAGCAGTACTTC.